This TCR beta chain stems from a study of blood T cell repertoires in COVID-19 (dated by TCRdb to the early 2020s). For context, the study as a whole: Samples from collaborators originated in the United States, Italy and Spain and spanned both the acute and convalescent phases of COVID-19. Samples came from the ongoing ImmuneRACE study (first 160 participants) plus 1,254 subjects from 6 global collaborators. A de-identified subject ID, COVID-19 status, age in years and sex were almost always included in the sample metadata. The material from the prospective study consisted of cDNA or gDNA derived from T cells, B-cell-depleted T cells, or PBMCs. Where available, HLA class I and class II types were obtained from metadata supplied by the sample provider rather than from assay-based typing. Subjects who had been exposed to COVID-19, were actively infected with it, or had recovered from it provided the deeply sampled blood TCRbeta repertoires that made up the dataset. The repertoires were released in a freely available public database intended as a resource for research on the immune response to SARS-CoV-2.

The immunoSEQ Assay, a bias-controlled multiplex PCR, was used to amplify TCRbeta CDR3 regions from genomic DNA. Per the authors' processing: Within the assay, amplification of reference gene primers was used to estimate how many nucleated cells each sample contained. Sequence reads were collapsed and filtered to measure the absolute abundance of every unique TCRbeta CDR3 rearrangement. For each sample, productive Simpson clonality was calculated as the square root of Simpson's diversity index across productive rearrangements. Drawn from immuneACCESS, this table holds only the in-frame rearrangements with V and J called that TCRdb kept. Clones are partly lost; checked studies trace under half to an unresolved V gene and leave the rest unexplained. That table supplies the V and J calls and clone size; D and trimming were determined from the DNA. Across this sample there are 380,000 or so clones, with around 90% seen only once. Together, the top ten hold more than 0.95% of the sample.

Here V drops 4 bases and J drops 0 bases, and the junction holds 6 bases not matched to any gene. In the germline V gene (reference sequence), CDR1 corresponds to LNHDA and CDR2 to SQIVND. Taken from cysteine to phenylalanine, the CDR3 has 16 residues. The kept DNA is CDR3 alone, 48 bases in frame from the first base. Whole blood was collected in K2EDTA tubes by collaborating institutions according to the institutions' own protocols. For TCRbeta analysis, collaborator samples were shipped as frozen whole blood, as isolated PBMCs, or as DNA extracted from either sample type. This clone was seen only once. The specificity of this receptor is unknown. Base qualities are missing; no much larger clone stands one base away. The study at large found these results: How much clinical and demographic metadata was included differed by source and by participant, and the metadata was provided uncurated.

Sequenced sample: peripheral blood. This sequence uses TRBV19 and TRBJ1-3, with 7 middle bases fitting TRBD1. The TCR was taken from a man aged 40-49 years with acute or convalescent COVID-19. The bases read TGTGCCAGTAGTACCGTCGGGACAGACTCTGGAAACACCATATATTTT. It translates as CASSTVGTDSGNTIYF.